A selection of T cell receptor beta chains follows, all from one sample in a study of shared clonotypes between healthy human individuals. This table comes from immunoSEQ multiplex PCR, and its TCRdb copy is limited to in-frame clones, with some not included. The data show about 1.5 million clones, 95% to 99% seen once. Material for sequencing was naive CD4+ T cells sorted from blood. All receptors derive from a man aged 25-45 years in good health. Both conserved end residues are part of each CDR3.

v_gene: TRBV2
CDR3aa: CASAALPSYEQYF

v_gene: TRBV9
CDR3aa: CASSALEGVLNPGYTF

v_gene: TRBV2
CDR3aa: CASRDRGETQYF

v_gene: TRBV7-8
CDR3aa: CASSLGRRGGSNQPQHF

v_gene: TRBV28
CDR3aa: CASSEYRARSSYEQYF

v_gene: TRBV2
CDR3aa: CASTEGSGYEQYF

v_gene: TRBV15
CDR3aa: CATSRGGGNTEAFF

v_gene: TRBV27
CDR3aa: CASPWDRPFNYGYTF

v_gene: TRBV6-1
CDR3aa: CASSIYEQYF

v_gene: TRBV5-4
CDR3aa: CASSLPGQGGEQYF

v_gene: TRBV11-2
CDR3aa: CASSSGLGGAGEKLFF

v_gene: TRBV19
CDR3aa: CASSMPPGAGGEKLFF

v_gene: TRBV18
CDR3aa: CASSPRQDYEQYF

v_gene: TRBV28
CDR3aa: CASSLRLAGGLYNEQFF

v_gene: TRBV4-1
CDR3aa: CASSQVADNQRQHF

v_gene: TRBV10-1
CDR3aa: CASSERLNEQFF

v_gene: TRBV15
CDR3aa: CATSIWGNQPQHF

v_gene: TRBV5-5
CDR3aa: CASSLVSGRNYEQYF

v_gene: TRBV12-5
CDR3aa: CASGSYGEGSSNQPQHF

v_gene: TRBV7-7
CDR3aa: CASSSGLGNEQFF

v_gene: TRBV28
CDR3aa: CASRPGTVTYEQYF

v_gene: TRBV15
CDR3aa: CATSRAGGGYNEQFF

v_gene: TRBV4-1
CDR3aa: CASSQIHAGTSGRGGSYEQYF

v_gene: TRBV25-1
CDR3aa: CASKTGAVVEQFF

v_gene: TRBV5-6
CDR3aa: CASSLGPSQLSQPQHF

v_gene: TRBV16
CDR3aa: CASSGRGLAVYNEQFF

v_gene: TRBV28
CDR3aa: CASIPGTGSSVSEQYF

v_gene: TRBV18
CDR3aa: CASSPSAGSDEQFF

v_gene: TRBV27
CDR3aa: CASGPVSSYNEQFF